This T cell receptor beta chain is drawn from a study of regulatory T cells in long-lasting Graves disease. Germline lookup yields CDR1 MGHRA and CDR2 YSYEKL. V lost 1 base to trimming and J lost 7 bases, with 8 bases between them. This CDR3 is 14 amino acids long. This clonotype was recorded at least ten times. Described time point: newly diagnosed GD, antithyroid drugs for less than 3 months. From PBMCs, RNA was extracted and then used to make the TCR library. EDTA tubes collected roughly 10 milliliters of peripheral blood. Arm-PCR of CDR3 regions and iRepertoire HTBI primers were used to build TCR beta libraries. TCRdb analysed the multiplex PCR reads with MiXCR anew, one entry per CDR3 protein. This table has 300,000 to 450,000 distinct CDR3 sequences, roughly 15% appearing once.

The rearrangement links TRBV4-1 to TRBJ1-6, with D unclear. Sequencing was performed on peripheral blood mononuclear cells (PBMCs), taken at new diagnosis, from a patient treated with antithyroid drugs. The receptor's source is a female donor with Graves disease. CDR3 region: CASSQGAPNSPLHF. DNA of the CDR3: TGCGCCAGCAGCCAAGGGGCCCCCAATTCACCCCTCCACTTT.